These T cell receptor beta chains were read from a single sample in a study of CD8+CD57+ T cells in acquired aplastic anemia. TCRdb itself ran the reads through MiXCR, one entry per CDR3 protein. The data show about 200,000 distinct CDR3 sequences, about 62% seen once. The sequencing sample was made of sorted CD4+, CD8+, or CD8+CD57+ T cells (not recorded which) from PBMCs. These receptors came from a human donor with aplastic anemia. Each CDR3 is given with its conserved first and last residue. D genes are given only for firm matches. Where a row states a size, it is once, few, many or the class of an expanded clone; other rows omit it.

>TRBJ1-1|20|TRBV15|once|TRBD1
TGTGCCACCAGCAGACCATTTCCGGACAGGGGGCGGCTCATGAACACTGAAGCTTTCTTT
CATSRPFPDRGRLMNTEAFF
>TRBJ2-2|14|TRBV24-1|-|-
TGTGCCACCAGTGTCCGGACGGGGACCGGGGAGCTGTTTTTT
CATSVRTGTGELFF
>TRBJ1-5|16|TRBV12-3/TRBV12-4|many|-
TGTGCCAGCAGTTTGGCGGAGTTTTATAGCAATCAGCCCCAGCATTTT
CASSLAEFYSNQPQHF
>TRBJ2-7|15|TRBV5-1|-|TRBD1
TGCGCCAGCAGCTCGCATGCAGGGGGCATCTACGAGCAGTACTTC
CASSSHAGGIYEQYF
>TRBJ2-5|14|TRBV10-3|-|-
TGTGCCATCAGTGAGTCTGGCGTCCAAGAGACCCAGTACTTC
CAISESGVQETQYF
>TRBJ2-4|14|TRBV20-1|-|TRBD1
TGCAGTGCTTCTACAGGGGCGGCCAAAAACATTCAGTACTTC
CSASTGAAKNIQYF
>TRBJ1-3|12|TRBV5-8|-|TRBD1
TGTGCCAGCAGCTTGATCGGGACAGGGTCTTACTTT
CASSLIGTGSYF
>TRBJ1-2|15|TRBV10-3|-|-
TGTGCCATCAGTGAGGGGGGAGTTACTAACTATGGCTACACCTTC
CAISEGGVTNYGYTF
>TRBJ2-1|16|TRBV2|-|TRBD2
TGTGCCCAAGGGGAGCTAGCGGGGCCACTCTACAATGAGCAGTTCTTC
CAQGELAGPLYNEQFF
>TRBJ2-3|17|TRBV15|-|TRBD2
TGTGCCACCAGCAGAGTCGTCCTAGCGGGAGTGGGAAATACGCAGTATTTT
CATSRVVLAGVGNTQYF
>TRBJ1-5|13|TRBV2|-|TRBD1
TGTGCCAGCAGTTACAGGGGTGCCCAGCCCCAGCATTTT
CASSYRGAQPQHF
>TRBJ2-2|14|TRBV5-1|once|-
TGCGCCAGCAGCTTGGACAGGGCCACCGGGGAGCTGTTTTTT
CASSLDRATGELFF
>TRBJ2-2|14|TRBV2|once|-
TGTGCCAGCAGTGAATTGCGAAAAACCGGGGAGCTGTTTTTT
CASSELRKTGELFF
>TRBJ1-2|12|TRBV7-2|-|-
TGTGCCAGCAGCTTAGGGCACTATGGCTACACCTTC
CASSLGHYGYTF
>TRBJ2-1|17|TRBV7-7|-|-
TGTACTAGCAGCCCGCTGATGGTTCAGGGGAGGTGGAATGAGCAGTTCTTC
CTSSPLMVQGRWNEQFF
>TRBJ1-6|13|TRBV20-1|few|-
TGCAGTGTAGGCCGGGACGATTATTCACCCCTCCACTTT
CSVGRDDYSPLHF
>TRBJ1-6|16|TRBV2|-|TRBD1
TGTGCCAGCAGTGATGAAAGGACAGGGCTTAATTCACCCCTCCACTTT
CASSDERTGLNSPLHF
>TRBJ2-7|15|TRBV6-5|-|-
TGTGCCAGCAGTTACTCGACGGCAAGTTCCTACGAGCAGTACTTC
CASSYSTASSYEQYF
>TRBJ2-3|15|TRBV6-4|many|TRBD2
TGTGCCAGCAGTGGACTAGCGGGGGGCACAGATACGCAGTATTTT
CASSGLAGGTDTQYF
>TRBJ2-7|14|TRBV20-1|-|-
TGCAGTGCTAGAGATTTCCTAGGAGGCTACGAGCAGTACTTC
CSARDFLGGYEQYF
>TRBJ2-3|14|TRBV19|-|TRBD2
TGTGCCAGTAGAAGCGGGGGGGGCACAGATACGCAGTATTTT
CASRSGGGTDTQYF
>TRBJ1-1|14|TRBV7-2|-|-
TGTGCCAGCAGCCGCCGGGACACCTACACTGAAGCTTTCTTT
CASSRRDTYTEAFF
>TRBJ2-1|11|TRBV20-1|-|-
TGCAGTGCCCCCTCGGTGGATGAGCAGTTCTTC
CSAPSVDEQFF
>TRBJ2-3|18|TRBV7-8|many|TRBD2
TGTGCCAGCAGCCACAATCTTAGGACTAGCGGATACACAGATACGCAGTATTTT
CASSHNLRTSGYTDTQYF
>TRBJ2-1|13|TRBV7-8|-|-
TGTGCCAGCAGCTTAGGGAACACAGGCAGGCAGTTCTTC
CASSLGNTGRQFF
>TRBJ2-7|13|TRBV19|many|TRBD2
TGTGCCAGTAGTGCGGGGGACGCCTACGAGCAGTACTTC
CASSAGDAYEQYF
>TRBJ1-1|12|TRBV25-1|once|TRBD1
TGTGCCAGCAGTCCACAGGGGGGATCAGCTTTCTTT
CASSPQGGSAFF
>TRBJ2-1|14|TRBV7-2|-|TRBD2
TGTGCCAGCAGCCCCCGGGAGGGCCGTAATGAGCAGTTCTTC
CASSPREGRNEQFF
>TRBJ2-5|14|TRBV7-8|-|-
TGTGCCAGCAGCCCAGACACGTACCAAGAGACCCAGTACTTC
CASSPDTYQETQYF
>TRBJ2-7|15|TRBV7-9|-|TRBD1
TGTGCCAGCAGCTTCGGGACAGGGGCTTTCTACGAGCAGTACTTC
CASSFGTGAFYEQYF
>TRBJ2-6|15|TRBV7-3|-|TRBD1
TGTGCCAGCAGAACTACAGGGGATGGGGCCAACGTCCTGACTTTC
CASRTTGDGANVLTF
>TRBJ2-1|14|TRBV20-1|-|TRBD2
TGCAGTGCTAGGGATAGCGGGGGAGTTAATGAGCAGTTCTTC
CSARDSGGVNEQFF
>TRBJ2-4|13|TRBV20-1|-|-
TGCAGTGCTAGAGATTTCTCCGGGGCCATTCAGTACTTC
CSARDFSGAIQYF
>TRBJ1-5|17|TRBV2|-|-
TGTGCCAGCACTATCACCCCGGCGGGAGGGGGCAATCAGCCCCAGCATTTT
CASTITPAGGGNQPQHF
>TRBJ2-3|16|TRBV7-8|few|TRBD2
TGTGCCAGCAGAGCGACTAGCGGGGGAATCTCAGATACGCAGTATTTT
CASRATSGGISDTQYF
>TRBJ2-7|15|TRBV24-1|-|TRBD2
TGTGCCACCAGTGAGAGCGGGGGTCCCCTAGACGAGCAGTACTTC
CATSESGGPLDEQYF
>TRBJ1-1|13|TRBV19|-|-
TGTGCCAGTAGTATTCCGGGGTACACTGAAGCTTTCTTT
CASSIPGYTEAFF
>TRBJ2-1|14|TRBV7-9|-|TRBD1
TGTGCCAGCAGCACTGGACAGGGGAGCAATGAGCAGTTCTTC
CASSTGQGSNEQFF
>TRBJ2-5|13|TRBV7-9|-|-
TGTGCCAGCAGCTTAGACGGGGGTGAGACCCAGTACTTC
CASSLDGGETQYF